This T cell receptor (beta chain) is from a study of cytomegalovirus exposure and HLA in healthy donors. Germline V CDR1 and CDR2: LGHNA, YSLEER. Trimming shortened V by 1 base and J by 2 bases, and 9 bases separated the two germline ends. This CDR3 has 16 residues. This clone was found a few times. 60 Vbeta and 13 Jbeta primers were used in PCR. Sequenced by immunoSEQ multiplex PCR; TCRdb stores in-frame clones only, minus some. The table lists tens of thousands of clones, approximately 81% of them singletons. The specimen was PBMCs. V and J are TRBV4-3 and TRBJ2-6; the D gene is possibly TRBD1 (6 bases). This sequence originates from a woman aged 25-40 years in good health and CMV-seronegative. DNA for the CDR3: TGCGCCAGCAGCCAAGCAGGGGTCACTGGGGCCAACGTCCTGACTTTC. Its translation is CASSQAGVTGANVLTF.